These 17 T cell receptor beta chains were all obtained from the same sample, sequenced in a study of blood T cell repertoires in COVID-19. Profiled with immunoSEQ multiplex PCR; TCRdb holds only in-frame clones, not every one. The sample holds about 320,000 clones, roughly 90% seen once. Sequenced input: PBMCs or T cells enriched from blood (not recorded which). The receptors come from a woman under 30 who had recovered from COVID-19.

The chain has TRBV7-9 and TRBJ2-1, with 7 positions matching TRBD1. The CDR3 is 11 amino acids. V shed 7 bases, J shed 12 bases, and the junction held 6 bases outside the gene matches. The germline V gene has CDR1 SEHNR and CDR2 FQNEAQ (reference sequence). This CDR3 is CASTRQGGQFF. DNA of the CDR3: TGTGCCAGCACCAGACAGGGTGGGCAGTTCTTC.

The gene calls are TRBV4-3 and TRBJ2-5; D may be TRBD2 (5 bases). There are 15 residues in the CDR3. The germline gives CDR1 LGHNA, CDR2 YSLEER. Between the trimmed V and J ends, which lost 1 base and 2 bases, there was a span of 11 bases. CDR3: CASSQGPSRQETQYF. Written as DNA, the CDR3 is TGCGCCAGCAGCCAAGGTCCTAGCAGACAAGAGACCCAGTACTTC.

This chain connects TRBV11-2 to TRBJ2-7; 10 positions agree with TRBD2. Trimming removed 2 bases from V and 4 bases from J; junction bases left unmatched: 14. This CDR3 contains 18 residues. CDR1 and CDR2 (germline): SGHAT, FQNNGV. CDR3 DNA: TGTGCCAGCAGCTTAACGTCGGCCCGGGGACTAGCGCTGTACGAGCAGTACTTC. It specifies CASSLTSARGLALYEQYF.

The chain links TRBV19 to TRBJ1-6; maybe TRBD1 (5 bases). Germline V lookup: CDR1 LNHDA, CDR2 SQIVND (reference sequence). The CDR3 extends over 16 amino acids. Trimming cost V 6 bases and J 9 bases, with 21 bases left between them. CDR3 in amino acids: CASRTADTSRGSPLHF. DNA for the CDR3: TGTGCCAGTAGGACGGCAGACACTTCAAGGGGTTCACCCCTCCACTTT.

This chain connects TRBV18 to TRBJ1-2; the D is unclear. The V end lost 3 bases, the J end lost 2 bases, and 7 bases lay between the germline ends. The CDR3 contains 13 residues. Germline V gene sequence: CDR1 KGHSH, CDR2 LQKENI. The CDR3 DNA reads as TGTGCCAGCTCACCCCAGGCAAACTATGGCTACACCTTC. It encodes CASSPQANYGYTF.

The chain employs TRBV7-9 and TRBJ2-7; 8 bases are a match to TRBD1. V gave up 3 bases and J gave up 7 bases; unmatched junction bases: 14. CDR1 and CDR2 from the germline V gene are SEHNR and FQNEAQ (reference sequence). The CDR3 is 16 residues long. Written as DNA, the CDR3 is TGTGCCAGCAGCTTCCTTACAGGCAGGGGGCCTTTAGAGCAGTACTTC. Translating gives CASSFLTGRGPLEQYF. Combining the CDR3 with reference TRBV7-9 and TRBJ2-7 gives the whole variable domain DTGVSQNPRHKITKRGQNVTFRCDPISEHNRLYWYRQTLGQGPEFLTYFQNEAQLEKSRLLSDRFSAERPKGSFSTLEIQRTEQGDSAMYLCASSFLTGRGPLEQYFGPGTRLTVT.

The chain uses TRBV2 and TRBJ2-3, with 10 bases fitting TRBD2. Germline values: CDR1 SNHLY, CDR2 FYNNEI. The CDR3 totals 16 residues. V trimming: 6 bases; J trimming: 2 bases; junction bases outside the gene matches: 8. CDR3 coding DNA: TGTGCCAGCAGATATCTAGCGGGAGCGAACACAGATACGCAGTATTTT. The encoded protein is CASRYLAGANTDTQYF.

This clone was seen once. The V and J genes are TRBV13 and TRBJ2-4, with D unclear. This CDR3 spans 14 amino acids. Trimming left V 3 bases short and J 6 bases short, with 12 bases between. Looked up from germline, CDR1 is PRHDT and CDR2 is FYEKMQ (reference sequence). CDR3 bases: TGTGCCAGCAGCTTTTCACAGAGCCTAAACATTCAGTACTTC. Residues: CASSFSQSLNIQYF.

The gene calls are TRBV19 and TRBJ2-1, with 11 bases lining up with TRBD1. With 10 bases clipped from V and 3 bases from J, the junction kept 2 bases outside the gene matches. CDR1 LNHDA and CDR2 SQIVND come from the germline V gene (reference sequence). This CDR3 contains 13 residues. The CDR3 DNA reads as TGTGCCATCGGGACAGGGGGCTACAATGAGCAGTTCTTC. Translated, it gives CAIGTGGYNEQFF.

The V call is TRBV14, the J call TRBJ1-6; 7 nucleotides agree with TRBD1. The CDR3 runs 13 residues. The V gene's germline CDR1 is SGHDN and CDR2 FVKESK. Trimming at V came to 2 bases and at J to 8 bases, leaving 0 bases not matched to a gene. CDR3 residues: CASSQTGDSPLHF. The DNA for the CDR3 is TGTGCCAGCAGCCAAACAGGGGATTCACCCCTCCACTTT.

This rearrangement joins TRBV7-9 to TRBJ2-3; D might be TRBD1 (5 bases). Germline lookup yields CDR1 SEHNR and CDR2 FQNEAQ (reference sequence). The CDR3 runs 17 residues. V lost 4 bases and J 0 bases, leaving 17 bases between the germline ends. The CDR3 protein is CASSSAWGRGSTDTQYF. CDR3 coding DNA: TGTGCCAGCAGCTCCGCCTGGGGAAGGGGAAGCACAGATACGCAGTATTTT.

The genes are TRBV28 and TRBJ1-4; D perhaps matches TRBD1 (6 bases). The length of the CDR3 is 17 residues. Trimming removed 1 base from V and 1 base from J, with 13 bases in between. The V gene's germline CDR1 is MDHEN and CDR2 SYDVKM. This CDR3 reads CASSLFFVGGTNEKLFF. In DNA form, the CDR3 reads TGTGCCAGCAGTTTATTTTTTGTAGGGGGAACTAATGAAAAACTGTTTTTT.

The chain links TRBV19 to TRBJ1-2; 8 bases line up with TRBD1. Germline V gene sequence: CDR1 LNHDA, CDR2 SQIVND (reference sequence). The CDR3 extends over 15 amino acids. Losses at the gene ends were 4 bases for V and 4 bases for J; bases not matched to a gene: 8. The CDR3 sequence is CASSTRTGPGYGYTF. DNA for the CDR3: TGTGCCAGTAGTACGAGGACAGGGCCGGGCTATGGCTACACCTTC.

The chain employs TRBV19 and TRBJ2-4; 9 bases align to TRBD1. Germline CDR1 reads LNHDA; CDR2 reads SQIVND (reference sequence). This CDR3 has 16 residues. V lost 6 bases, J lost 7 bases, and 13 bases stayed unmatched. CDR3 coding DNA: TGTGCCAGTAGACACCCCGGGACAGGGACCCGGAACATTCAGTACTTC. Amino acid sequence: CASRHPGTGTRNIQYF.

The V and J genes are TRBV12-3 or TRBV12-4 and TRBJ1-5; possibly TRBD1 for D (5 bases). CDR3 length equals 12 residues. With 1 base removed from V and 7 bases from J, the gap between germline ends came to 5 bases. In DNA, the CDR3 is TGTGCCAGCAGTTTAGAGGGGCAGCCCCAGCATTTT. Translated, it gives CASSLEGQPQHF.

V gene TRBV27 combines with J gene TRBJ1-1, with D unclear. CDR3 size: 14 residues. Germline CDR1 and CDR2: MNHEY and SMNVEV (reference sequence). V lost 4 bases and J 3 bases, leaving 12 bases between the germline ends. The CDR3 coding sequence is TGTGCCAGCAGTTCGTCCTGGGCAGACACTGAAGCTTTCTTT. Protein sequence: CASSSSWADTEAFF.

The chain employs TRBV4-3 and TRBJ1-6; 11 positions agree with TRBD1. This CDR3 is built from 16 residues. Germline V CDR1 and CDR2: LGHNA, YSLEER. V lost 0 bases, J lost 10 bases, and 5 bases stayed unmatched. The CDR3 DNA sequence: TGCGCCAGCAGCCAAGATCTAGGACAGGGGGCCTCACCCCTCCACTTT. Protein sequence: CASSQDLGQGASPLHF.